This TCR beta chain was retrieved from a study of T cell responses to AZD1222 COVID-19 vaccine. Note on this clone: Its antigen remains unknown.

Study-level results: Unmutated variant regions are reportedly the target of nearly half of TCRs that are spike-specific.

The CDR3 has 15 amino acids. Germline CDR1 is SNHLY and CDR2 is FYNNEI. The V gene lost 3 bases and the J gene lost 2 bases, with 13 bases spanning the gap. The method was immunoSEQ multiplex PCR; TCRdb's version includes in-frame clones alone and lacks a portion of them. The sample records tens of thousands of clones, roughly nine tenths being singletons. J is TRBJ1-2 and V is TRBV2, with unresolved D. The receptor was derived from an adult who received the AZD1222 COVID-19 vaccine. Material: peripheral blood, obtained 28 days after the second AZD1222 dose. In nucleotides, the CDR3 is TGTGCCAGCAGTGACCCAGGAGCCCTCAACTATGGCTACACCTTC. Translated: CASSDPGALNYGYTF.